The clone carrying this T cell receptor beta chain has a count of ten or more. Its antigen is currently unknown. This record belongs to a study of CD8 T cells in ankylosing spondylitis. Overall study findings and caveats: Blood from ankylosing spondylitis patients appeared to carry a characteristic eight-variant TCR beta motif.

TCRdb recomputed calls from the 5' RACE reads with MiXCR, one row per CDR3 protein. The profile shows 130,000 or so distinct CDR3 sequences, over 15% of them singletons. The origin of this receptor is a male donor with ankylosing spondylitis. Sequencing input: blood, either unsorted or a sorted T cell fraction (not recorded which).

The CDR3: CASAHQKVEEQYF. The CDR3 region has the DNA TGTGCCAGCGCTCACCAAAAGGTAGAGGAGCAGTACTTC. V and J are TRBV7-9 and TRBJ2-7; D gene unclear. Germline CDR1 is SEHNR and CDR2 is FQNEAQ (reference sequence). Trimming took off 8 bases at V and 7 bases at J, with 18 bases between the two ends. The CDR3 covers 13 residues.